These 3 T cell receptor beta chains were sequenced from one sample in a study of regulatory T cells in long-lasting Graves disease. Building of the TCR beta libraries involved iRepertoire HTBI primers and Arm-PCR of CDR3 regions. From the multiplex PCR reads, TCRdb called clonotypes with MiXCR, one entry per CDR3 protein. The table records 650,000 to 700,000 distinct CDR3 sequences, about 30% of them present only once. Specified time point: persistent/refractory GD, antithyroid drugs over 5 years with positive TRAb. RNA isolated from PBMCs was used to make the TCR library. This specimen consisted of peripheral blood mononuclear cells (PBMCs), obtained when the disease was refractory, from a patient treated with antithyroid drugs. The receptor source for this set is a female donor with Graves disease.

This clonotype was seen a handful of times. The chain couples TRBV7-6 to TRBJ2-2, with 11 bases fitting TRBD2. The CDR3 is made up of 19 amino acids. V lost 4 bases to trimming and J lost 6 bases; unmatched junction nucleotides: 16. Germline values: CDR1 SGHVS, CDR2 FNYEAQ. The CDR3 DNA reads as TGTGCCAGCAGCTCCGGGGCACCCCCCAGTAGCGGGAGGGCCGGGGAGCTGTTTTTT. Amino acid sequence: CASSSGAPPSSGRAGELFF.

Remarks on this clonotype: A clone one base away is much larger, so this may be a read error. J is TRBJ1-4 and V is TRBV6-2 or TRBV6-3; 8 positions match TRBD1. The CDR3 runs to 14 residues. From germline, CDR1 is MNHEY and CDR2 SVGEGT. CDR3 region: CVSSGQGLGEKLFF. CDR3 bases: TGTGTCAGCAGCGGACAGGGTTTAGGAGAAAAACTGTTTTTT.

The genes are TRBV20-1 and TRBJ1-4; 7 bases line up with TRBD1. This CDR3 is 14 amino acids long. V gave up 5 bases and J gave up 2 bases; unmatched junction bases: 5. The germline V gene encodes CDR1 DFQATT and CDR2 SNEGSKA (reference sequence). The CDR3 DNA reads as TGCAGTGCTTATCCGGGACAGACTAATGAAAAACTGTTTTTT. Protein: CSAYPGQTNEKLFF.